This T cell receptor (beta chain) originates from a study of OX40 agonist ivuxolimab in advanced cancers. The CDR3 loop spans 16 amino acids. CDR1 LNHDA and CDR2 SQIVND come from the germline V gene (reference sequence). The V end was cut by 7 bases, the J end by 7 bases, with 22 bases between. Some clones are missing from TCRdb's copy, which holds only in-frame ones; the method was immunoSEQ multiplex PCR. The sample records under 30,000 clones, less than 95% being singletons. This clonotype was sampled from an adult with an advanced solid tumor such as melanoma, head and neck, liver or kidney cancer. The V gene is TRBV19, the J gene TRBJ2-2; possibly TRBD1 for D (6 bases). This material consisted of CD4+ or CD8+ T cells sorted from blood, taken in a trial of the OX40 agonist ivuxolimab. The CDR3 nucleotides read TGTGCCAGTACTCCACCTCCGGGACAAGGGATCGGGGAGCTGTTTTTT. It encodes CASTPPPGQGIGELFF. Combining the CDR3 with reference TRBV19 and TRBJ2-2 gives the whole variable domain DGGITQSPKYLFRKEGQNVTLSCEQNLNHDAMYWYRQDPGQGLRLIYYSQIVNDFQKGDIAEGYSVSREKKESFPLTVTSAQKNPTAFYLCASTPPPGQGIGELFFGEGSRLTVL.